This T cell receptor beta chain was captured by sequencing in a study of shared T cell receptors in the human thymus. V was trimmed by 0 bases and J by 6 bases, leaving 11 bases between them. The CDR3 is 15 amino acids. Germline values: CDR1 LGHNA, CDR2 YSLEER. Sequenced by immunoSEQ multiplex PCR; TCRdb stores in-frame clones only, minus some. The sample gives 700,000 or so clones, over 75% of which show up once; about 0.0098% is in the top ten. The sample was also linked to a second study, of human thymus T cells. That paper notes: The donor group consisted of healthy Finnish infants who were having corrective surgery for congenital heart defects. The study used thymus tissue resected during corrective heart surgery. Thymic and blood repertoires appeared to display a bias in their usage of V and J genes.

The receptor was isolated from a girl in the first two years of life with a congenital heart defect. Sample: thymocytes. The J gene is TRBJ2-2, the V gene TRBV4-3, with D tentatively TRBD1 (5 bases). In DNA form, the CDR3 reads TGCGCCAGCAGCCAAGACAGGGTCCCCCCCGGGGAGCTGTTTTTT. Protein sequence: CASSQDRVPPGELFF.